This T cell receptor (beta chain) was identified during a study of blood T cells in healthy people across ages. This clonotype was detected a few times. This CDR3 has 18 amino acids. V dropped 6 bases and J dropped 7; count of bases not matched to a gene: 16. Sample-barcoded 5' priming and a J-beta primer mix drove a second PCR of roughly 7 to 11 cycles. TCRdb processed the 5' RACE reads anew with MiXCR; each CDR3 protein has one entry. The sample has hundreds of thousands of distinct CDR3 sequences; 40% to 65% are singletons. J is TRBJ1-6 and V is TRBV12-3 or TRBV12-4; 9 nucleotides align to TRBD1. The specimen sequenced was blood. This receptor was taken from an elderly woman in good health. The DNA for the CDR3 is TGTGCCAGCAGACTCGGACAGGGGCTCTCCGGGTGGAATTCACCCCTCCACTTT. Encoded protein: CASRLGQGLSGWNSPLHF.